Listed below are T cell receptor beta chains from one sample, sequenced in a study of neoadjuvant nivolumab and ipilimumab in lung cancer. Only in-frame clones appear in the TCRdb table, and some are missing; sequencing was by immunoSEQ multiplex PCR. Of about 20,000 clones in the sample, 60% to 80% were seen once. Sample: tumor tissue, taken after neoadjuvant nivolumab, alone or with ipilimumab, at or shortly before surgery. The receptors here all came from an adult with non-small cell lung cancer. Both conserved end residues are part of each CDR3. The order of the fields is clone size, V gene, D gene, CDR3 length, J gene, CDR3 DNA, CDR3 protein. D genes are given only for firm matches. Size is stated for part of the rows, as once, few or many counts, or as a class when the clone is expanded.

.,TRBV7-9,.,14,TRBJ2-7,TGTGCCAGCAGCGTGGACAACACCTTGCACGAGCAGTACTTC,CASSVDNTLHEQYF
.,TRBV7-8,TRBD2,16,TRBJ2-3,TGTGCCAGCAGCTTTCGACTAGCGGGGGGACCAGATACGCAGTATTTT,CASSFRLAGGPDTQYF
.,TRBV27,TRBD2,13,TRBJ2-7,TGTGCCAGCAGTTATGGGACTAGCTCCGAGCAGTACTTC,CASSYGTSSEQYF
few,TRBV4-1,.,12,TRBJ1-1,TGCGCCAGCAGCCCAGGTAGGGTTGAAGCTTTCTTT,CASSPGRVEAFF
few,TRBV4-2,.,14,TRBJ1-2,TGTGCCAGCAGCCAAGATGACGGATCCTATGGCTACACCTTC,CASSQDDGSYGYTF
few,TRBV11-2,TRBD2,16,TRBJ2-2,TGTGCCAGCAGCTTCCAGACTAGCGGACTCACCGGGGAGCTGTTTTTT,CASSFQTSGLTGELFF
.,TRBV5-6,TRBD1,17,TRBJ2-5,TGTGCCAGCAGCTTTGGCGGCACCGGGACAGGTCAAGAGACCCAGTACTTC,CASSFGGTGTGQETQYF
.,TRBV10-1,TRBD1,16,TRBJ2-5,TGCGCCAGCTTGGGGCGGGACAGGGGCTTTCAAGAGACCCAGTACTTC,CASLGRDRGFQETQYF
.,TRBV20-1,.,8,TRBJ1-2,TGCAGTGCTACCCCCAACACCTTC,CSATPNTF
.,TRBV4-1,.,15,TRBJ1-1,TGCGCCAGCAGCCAAGATGAGGGACTGAACACTGAAGCTTTCTTT,CASSQDEGLNTEAFF
.,TRBV11-3,.,18,TRBJ1-1,TGTGCCAGCAGCTTAAATTTGATCGGACAAACCCCGAACACTGAAGCTTTCTTT,CASSLNLIGQTPNTEAFF
once,TRBV6-5,TRBD1,13,TRBJ2-3,TGTGCCAGCCTTGGGACAGGGGAAGATACGCAGTATTTT,CASLGTGEDTQYF
.,TRBV18,.,14,TRBJ1-2,TGTGCCAGCTCAAAGGAGGAGCTTGCTCGCGGCTACACCTTC,CASSKEELARGYTF
large,TRBV4-2,TRBD1,15,TRBJ1-5,TGTGCCAGCAGCCAGGAAGGGGGCGCGGGTCAGCCCCAGCATTTT,CASSQEGGAGQPQHF
once,TRBV27,.,14,TRBJ2-7,TGTGCCAGCAGAAGGGAGTGGGGACCCGCGGAGCAGTACTTC,CASRREWGPAEQYF
.,TRBV6-1,.,16,TRBJ1-5,TGTGCCAGCAGTGAATTCAGGGCCTTGAGGGATCAGCCCCAGCATTTT,CASSEFRALRDQPQHF
.,TRBV6-6,.,16,TRBJ1-5,TGTGCCAGCAACTTCGGGACTTCAAATAGCAATCAGCCCCAGCATTTT,CASNFGTSNSNQPQHF
few,TRBV14,.,16,TRBJ2-5,TGTGCCAGCAGCCGCATTAGCGCAGGTCTCCAAGAGACCCAGTACTTC,CASSRISAGLQETQYF
.,TRBV10-1,TRBD1,16,TRBJ1-4,TGCGCCAGCAGTTCAAAACCCGGGACAGAAAATGAAAAACTGTTTTTT,CASSSKPGTENEKLFF
.,TRBV30,TRBD1,10,TRBJ1-1,TGTGCCTGTGACAGGGGTAAAGCTTTCTTT,CACDRGKAFF
.,TRBV5-6,.,16,TRBJ2-2,TGTGCCAGCAGCTTCTCTGGACGGCGGGCCACCGGGGAGCTGTTTTTT,CASSFSGRRATGELFF
.,TRBV7-9,TRBD1,16,TRBJ2-1,TGTGCCAGCAGCTTAGGGACAGGGAGCTCCTACAATGAGCAGTTCTTC,CASSLGTGSSYNEQFF
.,TRBV5-1,.,15,TRBJ1-3,TGCGCCAGCAGCTTGGCCCAGAGCTCTGGAAACACCATATATTTT,CASSLAQSSGNTIYF
.,TRBV30,.,13,TRBJ1-5,TGTGCCTGGAGTGGGGACAGCAATCAGCCCCAGCATTTT,CAWSGDSNQPQHF
.,TRBV5-5,TRBD1,16,TRBJ2-7,TGTGCCAGCAGCTTGGCCAGGGCAGGGGGTGTGTACGAGCAGTACTTC,CASSLARAGGVYEQYF
.,TRBV5-4,.,12,TRBJ2-5,TGTGCCAGCAGCCTCCCCAAGGAGACCCAGTACTTC,CASSLPKETQYF
.,TRBV4-2,TRBD1,15,TRBJ1-2,TGTGCCAGCAGCGACCCGGGACAGCGTATATATGGCTACACCTTC,CASSDPGQRIYGYTF
.,TRBV11-3,.,13,TRBJ1-2,TGTGCCAGCAGCTTAGCACAGGGTCTGGGCTACACCTTC,CASSLAQGLGYTF
once,TRBV30,TRBD1,16,TRBJ1-2,TGTGCCTGGAGGCCCTCGGGACAGGGGGCTAGGTATGGCTACACCTTC,CAWRPSGQGARYGYTF
.,TRBV4-1,.,16,TRBJ1-2,TGCGCCAGCAGCCAAGGTCAGGACCCTCGATTCTATGGCTACACCTTC,CASSQGQDPRFYGYTF
.,TRBV5-1,TRBD1,15,TRBJ1-1,TGCGCCAGCGCCCCGACCAGGGGGTGGGGCACTGAAGCTTTCTTT,CASAPTRGWGTEAFF
once,TRBV5-5,TRBD1,18,TRBJ1-4,TGTGCCAGCAGCTTGGGGGTGACAGGGTCGGGAACTAATGAAAAACTGTTTTTT,CASSLGVTGSGTNEKLFF
.,TRBV7-9,TRBD1,14,TRBJ2-7,TGTGCCAGCAGCTACCCGGGGACAGCCTACGAGCAGTACTTC,CASSYPGTAYEQYF
.,TRBV6-5,.,15,TRBJ2-7,TGTGCCAGCAGTTACTCGGGCAGGGGTGGGGACGAGCAGTACTTC,CASSYSGRGGDEQYF
.,TRBV20-1,.,11,TRBJ2-1,TGCAGTGCTAAAGGGGACGGTGAGCAGTTCTTC,CSAKGDGEQFF
large,TRBV18,TRBD1,16,TRBJ1-6,TGTGCCAGCTCACCCTTTCCGACAGGGTCCGGTTCACCCCTCCACTTT,CASSPFPTGSGSPLHF
.,TRBV5-1,.,14,TRBJ2-1,TGCGCCAGCTCGTCAGAGAACTCCTACAATGAGCAGTTCTTC,CASSSENSYNEQFF
few,TRBV9,TRBD2,16,TRBJ2-1,TGTGCCAGCAGCGTAAGACTAGCGGGGCTCTACAATGAGCAGTTCTTC,CASSVRLAGLYNEQFF
once,TRBV18,TRBD2,18,TRBJ2-1,TGTGCCAGCTCACCACTCATGCAACGGGAGGGGTCCTACAATGAGCAGTTCTTC,CASSPLMQREGSYNEQFF
.,TRBV30,.,12,TRBJ2-1,TGTGCCTGGAGTAGCTCCTACAATGAGCAGTTCTTC,CAWSSSYNEQFF
.,TRBV15,.,13,TRBJ1-1,TGTGCCACTGCTGGGGACCATGACACTGAAGCTTTCTTT,CATAGDHDTEAFF
medium-sized,TRBV6-6,.,15,TRBJ2-5,TGTGCCAGCAGATCCCCGGACAATCCACGGGAGACCCAGTACTTC,CASRSPDNPRETQYF
once,TRBV29-1,TRBD1,13,TRBJ2-7,TGCAGCGCTCTGACAGGGGTGGGCTACGAGCAGTACTTC,CSALTGVGYEQYF
.,TRBV10-2,.,14,TRBJ1-5,TGCGCCAGCAGTGACATTCAGCTGGAACAGCCCCAGCATTTT,CASSDIQLEQPQHF
once,TRBV5-6,TRBD1,16,TRBJ2-7,TGTGCCAGCAGCTTGCCCGGGACAGGGTACTCCTACGAGCAGTACTTC,CASSLPGTGYSYEQYF
.,TRBV6-4,TRBD1,13,TRBJ1-1,TGTGCCAGCAGTCGACAGGGGAACACTGAAGCTTTCTTT,CASSRQGNTEAFF
.,TRBV7-2,.,13,TRBJ2-1,TGTGCCAGCAGCCAGGGACCAAACAATGAGCAGTTCTTC,CASSQGPNNEQFF
.,TRBV4-1,.,16,TRBJ2-3,TGCGCCAGCAGCCAAGATAGGGCGGCTAGCACAGATACGCAGTATTTT,CASSQDRAASTDTQYF
.,TRBV5-5,.,14,TRBJ1-2,TGTGCCAGCAGCTTGGGACTGGGGGACTATGGCTACACCTTC,CASSLGLGDYGYTF
.,TRBV5-1,.,14,TRBJ2-1,TGCGCCAGCAGCTTGGATGATTTTAACGATGAGCAGTTCTTC,CASSLDDFNDEQFF
few,TRBV7-8,.,16,TRBJ1-4,TGTGCCAGCAGCTCAAAAGAAACCGGGAGGGGGGAGATGCTGTTTTTT,CASSSKETGRGEMLFF
once,TRBV7-3,TRBD1,15,TRBJ1-1,TGTGCCAGCAGCACCTGGTCAGGGGGCGGCACTGAAGCTTTCTTT,CASSTWSGGGTEAFF
few,TRBV9,.,14,TRBJ1-3,TGTGCCAGCAGCCCACAGGGCTCTGGAAACACCATATATTTT,CASSPQGSGNTIYF
.,TRBV5-6,TRBD2,14,TRBJ2-1,TGTGCCAGCAGCTTGATTGCGGGGGGGCCCCGAGGGATCTTC,CASSLIAGGPRGIF
.,TRBV7-3,TRBD1,18,TRBJ1-1,TGTGCCAGCAGCTTACGGGCCGTCACAGGGGGCACGAACACTGAAGCTTTCTTT,CASSLRAVTGGTNTEAFF
.,TRBV19,.,14,TRBJ2-1,TGTGCCAGTAGTATTACCCCGGGGTGGAATGAGCAGTTCTTC,CASSITPGWNEQFF
.,TRBV7-9,TRBD1,15,TRBJ1-1,TGTGCCAGCAGCTACCCGACAGGGGGCTTCACTGAAGCTTTCTTT,CASSYPTGGFTEAFF